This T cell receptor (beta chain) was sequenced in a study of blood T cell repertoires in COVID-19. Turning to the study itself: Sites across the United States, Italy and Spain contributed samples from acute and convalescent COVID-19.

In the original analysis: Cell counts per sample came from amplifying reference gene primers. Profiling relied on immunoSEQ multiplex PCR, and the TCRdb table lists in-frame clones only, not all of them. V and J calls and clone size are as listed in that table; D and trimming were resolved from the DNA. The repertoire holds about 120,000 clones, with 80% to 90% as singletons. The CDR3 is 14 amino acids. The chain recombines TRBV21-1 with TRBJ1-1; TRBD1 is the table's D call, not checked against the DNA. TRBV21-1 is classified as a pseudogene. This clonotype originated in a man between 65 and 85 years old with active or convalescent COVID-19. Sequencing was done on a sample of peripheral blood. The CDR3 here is CANRTGVGNTEAFF. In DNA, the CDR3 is TGTGCCAACCGGACAGGGGTGGGGAACACTGAAGCTTTCTTT.